The 30 T cell receptor beta chains given below trace back to one sample, sequenced in a study of response to subunit inactivated influenza vaccine. TCRdb fed the RT-PCR reads into MiXCR, producing one record per CDR3 protein. The sample consists of roughly 710,000 distinct CDR3 sequences, 12% to 15% of them appearing once. This specimen consisted of PBMCs from blood, obtained about 14 days before vaccination. All receptors derive from a man aged 50 or older who received an inactivated influenza vaccine.

The chain combines TRBV6-2 or TRBV6-3 with TRBJ2-1; tentative D call: TRBD2 (6 bases). The CDR3 runs to 15 residues. Per germline, CDR1 MNHEY and CDR2 SVGEGT. V gave up 10 bases and J gave up 6 bases, with 22 bases separating them. DNA for the CDR3: TGTGCCACCTCCCGGCCCGGGACTGGACTCAATGAGCAGTTCTTC. Encoded protein: CATSRPGTGLNEQFF.

The V and J genes are TRBV4-1 and TRBJ2-3; unclear D gene. Germline loops: CDR1 MGHRA, CDR2 YSYEKL. This CDR3 comprises 15 residues. Trimming pared 2 bases from V and 0 bases from J, leaving 9 bases between. The CDR3 spells CASSQSRESTDTQYF. The CDR3 bases are TGCGCCAGCAGCCAAAGTCGAGAGAGCACAGATACGCAGTATTTT.

V and J are TRBV3-1 and TRBJ1-1; D is undetermined. Trimming removed 4 bases at V and 1 base at J, with 13 bases between. Germline loops: CDR1 LGHDT, CDR2 YNNKEL (reference sequence). CDR3 length: 15 amino acids. The CDR3 loop is CASSPARRGNTEAFF. Here the CDR3 DNA reads TGTGCCAGCAGCCCCGCAAGGCGGGGGAACACTGAAGCTTTCTTT.

The chain is built from TRBV7-2 and TRBJ2-3, with 8 bases that match TRBD2. The CDR3 loop spans 18 amino acids. V shed 0 bases, J shed 0 bases, and the junction held 8 bases outside the gene matches. CDR1 and CDR2 (germline): SGHTA, FQGNSA. In DNA form, the CDR3 reads TGTGCCAGCAGCTTAGCGCTGGTAGCGGGACCTAGCACAGATACGCAGTATTTT. This encodes CASSLALVAGPSTDTQYF.

This clonotype was seen many times. The chain links TRBV19 to TRBJ1-1; maybe TRBD1 (5 bases). Germline lookup yields CDR1 LNHDA and CDR2 SQIVND (reference sequence). V lost 4 bases to trimming and J lost 4 bases, with 16 bases between them. This CDR3 spans 15 amino acids. The CDR3 here is CASSTRYGGGTEAFF. The CDR3 nucleotides are TGTGCCAGTAGTACCCGCTATGGCGGGGGCACTGAAGCTTTCTTT.

This clonotype was seen more than once but under ten times. The chain combines TRBV20-1 with TRBJ2-1, with 12 bases identical to TRBD2. Germline assignment: CDR1 DFQATT and CDR2 SNEGSKA (reference sequence). The ends lost 1 base at V and 9 bases at J; junction bases unmatched: 4. The CDR3 sequence is 14 residues long. CDR3 sequence reads: CSARAPLAGGEQFF. Written as DNA, the CDR3 is TGCAGTGCTAGAGCCCCACTAGCGGGAGGTGAGCAGTTCTTC.

About this clonotype: The junction departs from germline at one end; a sequencing error may be responsible. The CDR3 protein is CASSLAGPKRDF. DNA for the CDR3: TGTGCCAGCAGTTTAGCGGGGCCAAAGCGGGACTTC. The rearrangement links TRBV12-3 or TRBV12-4 to TRBJ2-7, with D perhaps matching TRBD2 (6 bases). The length of the CDR3 is 12 residues.

This clonotype was seen more than once but under ten times. The chain joins TRBV4-1 to TRBJ2-5; tentatively, D is TRBD1 (6 bases). The CDR3 consists of 14 residues. V gave up 0 bases and J gave up 10 bases, with 15 bases separating them. Germline values: CDR1 MGHRA, CDR2 YSYEKL. This CDR3 reads CASSQETKRQDQYF. CDR3 coding DNA: TGCGCCAGCAGCCAAGAGACAAAAAGACAGGACCAGTACTTC.

This clonotype has just a few counts. This chain joins TRBV28 and TRBJ2-1; D tentatively fits TRBD1 or TRBD2 (6 bases each). Trimming pared 5 bases from V and 7 bases from J, leaving 9 bases between. The CDR3 is 12 residues long. Germline CDR1 MDHEN, CDR2 SYDVKM. The CDR3 region has the DNA TGTGCCAGCAGTAGGGGGGTGAATGAGCAGTTCTTC. Protein: CASSRGVNEQFF.

This clonotype was seen at least ten times. V gene TRBV2 combines with J gene TRBJ2-2, with 7 nucleotides matching TRBD1. The length of the CDR3 is 16 residues. J lost 5 bases, V lost 8 bases, and 14 bases had no gene match. The germline V gene has CDR1 SNHLY and CDR2 FYNNEI. The CDR3 DNA is TGTGCCAGCTCTTCGGACCGGGACAGACCTACCGGGGAGCTGTTTTTT. It encodes CASSSDRDRPTGELFF.

This clonotype was counted ten times or more. The chain recombines TRBV12-3 or TRBV12-4 with TRBJ2-7; 10 bases fit TRBD2. The J segment lost 3 bases and the V segment lost 6 bases, leaving 5 bases of the junction unmatched. This CDR3 region has 14 residues. The CDR3 loop reads CASSSGTSVYEQYF. The CDR3 nucleotides read TGTGCCAGCAGCTCCGGGACTAGCGTCTACGAGCAGTACTTC.

This clonotype was detected only a few times. This chain connects TRBV20-1 to TRBJ1-1; no definite D call. The CDR3 covers 10 residues. Germline assignment: CDR1 DFQATT and CDR2 SNEGSKA (reference sequence). Trimming removed 3 bases at V and 7 bases at J, with 6 bases between. CDR3 amino acids: CSASTHEAFF. DNA for the CDR3: TGCAGTGCTAGTACGCATGAAGCTTTCTTT.

This clonotype was seen ten or more times. V usage is TRBV12-3 or TRBV12-4 and J usage is TRBJ2-3; no reliable D call. V was trimmed by 10 bases and J by 0 bases, leaving 11 bases between them. The CDR3 is 13 amino acids. This chain's CDR3 is CANKKDSTDTQYF. CDR3 nucleotides: TGTGCCAACAAAAAAGATAGCACAGATACGCAGTATTTT.

Ten or more counts support this clonotype. The chain couples TRBV20-1 to TRBJ2-3, with D maybe TRBD2 (6 bases). Germline V gene lookup returns CDR1 DFQATT and CDR2 SNEGSKA (reference sequence). The V end lost 0 bases, the J end lost 1 base, and 11 bases lay between the germline ends. The CDR3 extends over 15 amino acids. In DNA, the CDR3 is TGCAGTGCTAGAGATGGTGCTAGCGGCACAGATACGCAGTATTTT. It yields the protein CSARDGASGTDTQYF.

This chain joins TRBV6-5 and TRBJ2-3, with D perhaps matching TRBD2 (6 bases). Germline CDR1 is MNHEY and CDR2 is SVGAGI. Trimming removed 5 bases at V and 3 bases at J, with 12 bases between. The CDR3 runs 14 residues. In DNA form, the CDR3 reads TGTGCCAGCAGTAACCCGGGACTTACAGATACGCAGTATTTT. Its translation: CASSNPGLTDTQYF.

V usage is TRBV5-5 and J usage is TRBJ2-5; D is perhaps TRBD2 (6 bases). CDR3 size: 14 residues. The V gene lost 1 base and the J gene lost 4 bases, with 11 bases spanning the gap. Germline V lookup: CDR1 SGHKS, CDR2 YYEKEE (reference sequence). CDR3 region: CASSLMEGGETQYF. CDR3 nucleotides: TGTGCCAGCAGCTTGATGGAGGGCGGAGAGACCCAGTACTTC.

This clonotype was detected many times. This sequence joins TRBV29-1 and TRBJ2-7; 8 bases agree with TRBD1. CDR1 is SQVTM and CDR2 is ANQGSEA in the germline V gene. V dropped 4 bases and J dropped 3; count of bases not matched to a gene: 2. CDR3 length: 12 amino acids. The CDR3: CSVGTGSYEQYF. The CDR3 DNA is TGCAGCGTTGGGACAGGGAGCTACGAGCAGTACTTC.

The table lists this clonotype with many counts. The rearrangement links TRBV7-6 to TRBJ1-1; D is unclear. Trimming stripped 5 bases from V and 0 bases from J, with 7 bases between. CDR1 and CDR2 (germline): SGHVS, FNYEAQ. CDR3 size: 13 residues. The DNA for the CDR3 is TGTGCCAGCAGCGCAGACCTGAACACTGAAGCTTTCTTT. This codes for CASSADLNTEAFF.

In this sample, this clonotype turned up a few times. In nucleotides, the CDR3 is TGTGCCAGCAGCTTAGGCACAGGGGGATACGCCTACGAGCAGTACTTC. It codes for CASSLGTGGYAYEQYF. V and J are TRBV7-8 and TRBJ2-7; 8 bases line up with TRBD1. Germline V CDR1 and CDR2: SGHVS, FQNEAQ. The CDR3 is 16 amino acids. With V trimmed by 1 base and J by 2 bases, 7 bases remained unmatched. The full variable domain, completed using reference TRBV7-8 and TRBJ2-7, is GAGVSQSPRYKVAKRGQDVALRCDPISGHVSLFWYQQALGQGPEFLTYFQNEAQLDKSGLPSDRFFAERPEGSVSTLKIQRTQQEDSAVYLCASSLGTGGYAYEQYFGPGTRLTVT.

At least ten counts were recorded for this clonotype. The chain uses TRBV25-1 and TRBJ2-2, with D perhaps TRBD1 or TRBD2 (5 bases each). V was trimmed by 5 bases and J by 3 bases, leaving 16 bases between them. This CDR3 spans 16 amino acids. Germline CDR1 MGHDK, CDR2 SYGVNS. The CDR3 sequence is CASSWDGARYTGELFF. The CDR3 nucleotides are TGTGCCAGCAGTTGGGACGGAGCGAGATACACCGGGGAGCTGTTTTTT.

This clonotype appeared a few times. The chain combines TRBV7-8 with TRBJ2-1, with 13 bases fitting TRBD2. V shed 6 bases, J shed 6 bases, and the junction held 20 bases outside the gene matches. The CDR3 totals 20 residues. Germline CDR1 is SGHVS and CDR2 is FQNEAQ. The CDR3 sequence: CASRKNTWTSGRERVNEQFF. The CDR3 nucleotides are TGTGCCAGCAGAAAAAACACCTGGACTAGCGGGAGAGAAAGGGTCAATGAGCAGTTCTTC.

The CDR3 protein is CASRDSAPYNEQFF. As DNA, the CDR3 is TGTGCCAGCCGCGACAGTGCCCCTTACAATGAGCAGTTCTTC. The rearrangement uses TRBV7-9 and TRBJ2-1; TRBD1 might be the D (5 bases). The CDR3 contains 14 residues. The V gene's germline CDR1 is SEHNR and CDR2 FQNEAQ (reference sequence). V lost 8 bases and J lost 4, with 15 bases in between.

This clonotype was picked up a small number of times. This chain uses TRBV15 with TRBJ2-6; weak D call: TRBD1 (6 bases). Germline CDR1 is LNHNV and CDR2 is YYDKDF (reference sequence). This CDR3 has 20 amino acids. Trimming stripped 0 bases from V and 0 bases from J, with 18 bases between. The CDR3 sequence is CATSRDFYRERASGANVLTF. CDR3 DNA: TGTGCCACCAGCAGAGATTTTTACAGGGAAAGGGCCTCTGGGGCCAACGTCCTGACTTTC. Drawing the rest from reference TRBV15 and TRBJ2-6, the complete variable domain is DAMVIQNPRYQVTQFGKPVTLSCSQTLNHNVMYWYQQKSSQAPKLLFHYYDKDFNNEADTPDNFQSRRPNTSFCFLDIRSPGLGDTAMYLCATSRDFYRERASGANVLTFGAGSRLTVL.

The chain joins TRBV5-4 to TRBJ2-7; D may match TRBD1 or TRBD2 (5 bases each). Germline V CDR1 and CDR2: SGHNT, YYREEE (reference sequence). The CDR3 spans 13 residues. The V end lost 6 bases, the J end lost 5 bases, and 15 bases lay between the germline ends. The CDR3 DNA reads as TGTGCCAGCACCGGGATGGGGGACCACGAGCAGTACTTC. It codes for CASTGMGDHEQYF.

This clonotype was detected ten times or more. This rearrangement joins TRBV6-2 or TRBV6-3 to TRBJ1-2, with D tentatively TRBD1 (6 bases). Germline lookup yields CDR1 MNHEY and CDR2 SVGEGT. The CDR3 loop spans 14 amino acids. The germline V and J ends were trimmed by 7 bases and 4 bases, with 16 bases remaining between them. CDR3 protein: CASTRTALGYGYTF. The CDR3 DNA reads as TGTGCCAGCACTCGGACAGCCCTAGGCTATGGCTACACCTTC.

This clonotype has a handful of counts. The chain links TRBV28 to TRBJ1-4; the match to TRBD1 covers 7 bases. The CDR3 covers 17 residues. Germline loops: CDR1 MDHEN, CDR2 SYDVKM. Trimming cost V 5 bases and J 3 bases; bases outside gene matches: 12. CDR3 loop: CASSKQGRTFANEKLFF. The CDR3 DNA reads as TGTGCCAGCAGTAAACAGGGGAGGACGTTTGCTAATGAAAAACTGTTTTTT.

CDR3 region: CASSSQGAWNQPQHF. As DNA, the CDR3 is TGTGCCAGCAGTTCCCAGGGGGCTTGGAATCAGCCCCAGCATTTT. The rearrangement joins TRBV6-2 or TRBV6-3 to TRBJ1-5; 8 bases match TRBD1. The CDR3 totals 15 residues. Per the germline V gene, CDR1 is MNHEY and CDR2 is SVGEGT. Trimming took 4 bases from V and 4 from J; bases not matched to a gene: 6.

The table lists this clonotype with a few counts. The rearrangement joins TRBV30 to TRBJ1-3; the match to TRBD1 covers 9 bases. V was clipped by 7 bases and J by 0 bases; unmatched bases: 10. This CDR3 is built from 16 residues. Germline assignment: CDR1 GTSNPN and CDR2 SVGIG (reference sequence). The CDR3 DNA is TGTGCCTTATACCGGGACAGGGCACACTCTGGAAACACCATATATTTT. Translated, it gives CALYRDRAHSGNTIYF.

There are a few counts of this clonotype. This chain links TRBV20-1 with TRBJ2-5, with a weak D call TRBD1 (6 bases). The CDR3 contains 13 residues. Trimming pared 5 bases from V and 5 bases from J, leaving 15 bases between. Germline values: CDR1 DFQATT, CDR2 SNEGSKA (reference sequence). CDR3 in amino acids: CSAARVRGETQYF. The CDR3, as DNA: TGCAGTGCTGCCCGTGTAAGGGGGGAGACCCAGTACTTC.

The chain has TRBV7-8 and TRBJ2-1, with D unresolved. This CDR3 is 15 amino acids long. V was trimmed by 2 bases and J by 3 bases, leaving 11 bases between them. In germline, CDR1 is SGHVS, CDR2 FQNEAQ. CDR3 residues: CASSLTGHLYNEQFF. The CDR3 DNA is TGTGCCAGCAGCTTAACGGGTCATCTCTACAATGAGCAGTTCTTC.